The 18 T cell receptor beta chains in this list originate from one sample, sequenced in a study of blood T cell repertoires in COVID-19. Data came from immunoSEQ multiplex PCR; TCRdb stores just in-frame clones and leaves some out. Of approximately 170,000 clones in the sample, around nine tenths were seen once. Sample: peripheral blood. These receptors were collected from a woman of 80 years or more with COVID-19, enrolled during active disease.

The chain has TRBV28 and TRBJ2-7, with D maybe TRBD2 (5 bases). The V end lost 5 bases, the J end lost 7 bases, and 15 bases lay between the germline ends. The germline gives CDR1 MDHEN, CDR2 SYDVKM. The length of the CDR3 is 13 residues. This chain's CDR3 is CASSGKLVKEQYF. CDR3 DNA sequence: TGTGCCAGCAGTGGAAAACTAGTCAAGGAGCAGTACTTC.

This sequence joins TRBV7-8 and TRBJ1-2, with 12 bases lining up with TRBD1. The V gene end was trimmed by 4 bases and the J gene end by 8 bases; junction bases not matched to a gene: 11. The CDR3 is 16 residues long. Germline loops: CDR1 SGHVS, CDR2 FQNEAQ. The DNA for the CDR3 is TGTGCCAGCAGCTCAGGGCCGGGACAGGGGGCTCAGGGCTACACCTTC. It is translated as CASSSGPGQGAQGYTF.

This chain joins TRBV2 and TRBJ1-5; no definite D call. The CDR3 totals 14 residues. V lost 2 bases and J 7 bases, leaving 12 bases between the germline ends. Germline-derived CDR1 and CDR2 are SNHLY and FYNNEI. The CDR3 loop is CASSETGSRQPQHF. The CDR3 nucleotides are TGTGCCAGCAGTGAAACGGGGTCAAGGCAGCCCCAGCATTTT. Drawing the rest from reference TRBV2 and TRBJ1-5, the complete variable domain is EPEVTQTPSHQVTQMGQEVILRCVPISNHLYFYWYRQILGQKVEFLVSFYNNEISEKSEIFDDQFSVERPDGSNFTLKIRSTKLEDSAMYFCASSETGSRQPQHFGDGTRLSIL.

The chain carries TRBV25-1 and TRBJ1-6; D remains ambiguous. CDR3 length: 15 residues. Germline CDR1 is MGHDK and CDR2 is SYGVNS. Trimming cost V 5 bases and J 0 bases, with 8 bases left between them. CDR3 sequence reads: CASSLGSSYNSPLHF. The CDR3 DNA reads as TGTGCCAGCAGTCTAGGGAGCTCCTATAATTCACCCCTCCACTTT.

The chain couples TRBV18 to TRBJ1-1, with D maybe TRBD1 (6 bases). The V and J ends lost 4 bases and 6 bases respectively, with 9 bases between them. This CDR3 contains 12 residues. CDR1 and CDR2 (germline): KGHSH, LQKENI. Here the CDR3 DNA reads TGTGCCAGCTCACACGGACAGCCTGAAGCTTTCTTT. Translating it yields CASSHGQPEAFF.

This clone was observed a handful of times. The V gene is TRBV5-6, the J gene TRBJ1-2; 7 nucleotides align to TRBD1. The junction had 5 bases not matched to a gene; V was cut back by 6 bases and J by 0 bases. This CDR3 comprises 14 residues. The germline CDR1 and CDR2 sequences are SGHDT and YYEEEE. CDR3 loop: CASTRGQSNYGYTF. The CDR3 DNA follows: TGTGCCAGCACCCGGGGACAGTCTAACTATGGCTACACCTTC.

The chain is built from TRBV14 and TRBJ2-6; 9 bases fit TRBD1. Germline CDR1 is SGHDN and CDR2 is FVKESK. Trimming removed 5 bases from V and 2 bases from J; junction bases left unmatched: 4. CDR3 size: 16 residues. The CDR3 region has the DNA TGTGCCAGCAGCGCGAGACAGGGGGCTGGGGCCAACGTCCTGACTTTC. It translates to CASSARQGAGANVLTF.

In regard to this clone: This sample includes further DNA sequences coding for the same CDR3. CDR3 sequence: CASSFVSYEQYF. In DNA, the CDR3 is TGTGCCAGCAGTTTCGTCTCCTACGAGCAGTACTTC. The genes are TRBV28 and TRBJ2-7; D gene uncertain. V was shortened by 3 bases and J by 0 bases, with 3 bases between the two germline ends. The CDR3 is made up of 12 amino acids. Germline V gene lookup returns CDR1 MDHEN and CDR2 SYDVKM.

V usage is TRBV19 and J usage is TRBJ1-2, with D possibly being TRBD1 (6 bases). V was trimmed by 9 bases and J by 8 bases, leaving 19 bases between them. CDR3 length equals 13 residues. From germline, CDR1 is LNHDA and CDR2 SQIVND (reference sequence). Here the CDR3 reads CASYPRRGGGYTF. The CDR3 DNA is TGTGCCAGCTACCCCCGGAGGGGGGGAGGCTACACCTTC.

The chain's CDR3 is CASSLPGLQGVDTQYF. The CDR3, as DNA: TGTGCCAGCAGCTTACCGGGACTGCAAGGGGTAGATACGCAGTATTTT. The chain is built from TRBV5-4 and TRBJ2-3, with D possibly being TRBD2 (6 bases). The germline V gene has CDR1 SGHNT and CDR2 YYREEE (reference sequence). Trimming took off 2 bases at V and 5 bases at J, with 18 bases between the two ends. The CDR3 sequence is 16 residues long. Full variable domain (outside the CDR3, taken from reference TRBV5-4 and TRBJ2-3): ETGVTQSPTHLIKTRGQQVTLRCSSQSGHNTVSWYQQALGQGPQFIFQYYREEENGRGNFPPRFSGLQFPNYSSELNVNALELDDSALYLCASSLPGLQGVDTQYFGPGTRLTVL.

This chain joins TRBV18 and TRBJ1-2; the D gene is possibly TRBD1 (5 bases). Germline CDR1 is KGHSH and CDR2 is LQKENI. Trimming shortened V by 3 bases and J by 5 bases, and 19 bases separated the two germline ends. CDR3 size: 16 residues. CDR3 nucleotide sequence: TGTGCCAGCTCACCCGGGACTGCGGAGGTCTCTTATGGCTACACCTTC. As protein: CASSPGTAEVSYGYTF. The variable domain in full, with the rest retrieved from reference TRBV18 and TRBJ1-2, is NAGVMQNPRHLVRRRGQEARLRCSPMKGHSHVYWYRQLPEEGLKFMVYLQKENIIDESGMPKERFSAEFPKEGPSILRIQQVVRGDSAAYFCASSPGTAEVSYGYTFGSGTRLTVV.

The chain employs TRBV7-2 and TRBJ2-3; 11 nucleotides line up with TRBD2. CDR3 size: 16 residues. Germline loops: CDR1 SGHTA, CDR2 FQGNSA. The J segment lost 6 bases and the V segment lost 4 bases, leaving 9 bases of the junction unmatched. The CDR3 sequence is CASSSLAGGYGDTQYF. CDR3 DNA sequence: TGTGCCAGCAGCTCCCTAGCGGGAGGCTACGGGGATACGCAGTATTTT.

The chain recombines TRBV5-4 with TRBJ1-1; 9 nucleotides agree with TRBD1. CDR3 size: 16 residues. Germline values: CDR1 SGHNT, CDR2 YYREEE (reference sequence). Unmatched junction bases numbered 12, after V lost 4 bases and J lost 5 bases. This chain's CDR3 is CASSHRNTGGATEAFF. The CDR3 nucleotides read TGTGCCAGCAGCCATAGGAATACAGGGGGCGCAACTGAAGCTTTCTTT. The full variable domain, rest sourced from reference TRBV5-4 and TRBJ1-1, is ETGVTQSPTHLIKTRGQQVTLRCSSQSGHNTVSWYQQALGQGPQFIFQYYREEENGRGNFPPRFSGLQFPNYSSELNVNALELDDSALYLCASSHRNTGGATEAFFGQGTRLTVV.

This clone was seen only a few times. The chain uses TRBV9 and TRBJ2-3, with 8 bases aligning to TRBD1. The trim removed 3 bases at V and 0 bases at J, leaving 6 bases unmatched. Per the germline V gene, CDR1 is SGDLS and CDR2 is YYNGEE. The CDR3 extends over 16 amino acids. CDR3 protein: CASSAGQDESTDTQYF. The CDR3 nucleotides read TGTGCCAGCAGCGCGGGACAGGACGAAAGCACAGATACGCAGTATTTT. Complete variable domain (other parts from reference TRBV9 and TRBJ2-3): DSGVTQTPKHLITATGQRVTLRCSPRSGDLSVYWYQQSLDQGLQFLIQYYNGEERAKGNILERFSAQQFPDLHSELNLSSLELGDSALYFCASSAGQDESTDTQYFGPGTRLTVL.

The rearrangement uses TRBV25-1 and TRBJ1-1, with 9 bases aligning to TRBD1. Per the germline V gene, CDR1 is MGHDK and CDR2 is SYGVNS. V was pared by 4 bases and J by 10 bases, with 7 bases of the junction left unmatched. The CDR3 contains 13 residues. The CDR3 DNA reads as TGTGCCAGCAGTGGACAGGGACAGGGACGAGCTTTCTTT. It yields the protein CASSGQGQGRAFF.

The rearrangement uses TRBV2 and TRBJ1-1; D is unclear. Germline-derived CDR1 and CDR2 are SNHLY and FYNNEI. Trimming stripped 6 bases from V and 6 bases from J, with 11 bases between. The CDR3 consists of 12 residues. The CDR3 DNA follows: TGTGCCAGCAGAGCGGACGCGGCTGAAGCTTTCTTT. Encoded protein: CASRADAAEAFF. Combining the CDR3 with reference TRBV2 and TRBJ1-1 gives the whole variable domain EPEVTQTPSHQVTQMGQEVILRCVPISNHLYFYWYRQILGQKVEFLVSFYNNEISEKSEIFDDQFSVERPDGSNFTLKIRSTKLEDSAMYFCASRADAAEAFFGQGTRLTVV.

The chain joins TRBV28 to TRBJ2-5; TRBD1 matches 9 bases. V shed 5 bases and J 13 bases; nucleotides not matched to a gene: 5. CDR1 is MDHEN, CDR2 SYDVKM, per germline. The CDR3 consists of 11 residues. This CDR3 reads CASSPGQGSYF. In DNA, the CDR3 is TGTGCCAGCAGTCCGGGACAGGGCTCGTACTTC.

This clone appeared a few times. V usage is TRBV7-3 and J usage is TRBJ2-2, with D unclear. Germline-derived CDR1 and CDR2 are SGHTA and FQGTGA. This CDR3 region has 16 residues. V lost 2 bases and J lost 4, with 14 bases in between. This CDR3 reads CASSLSSTDRTGELFF. For the CDR3, the DNA is TGTGCCAGCAGCTTATCGAGTACAGACCGCACCGGGGAGCTGTTTTTT.